A selection of T cell receptor beta chains follows, all from one sample in a study of blood T cell repertoires in COVID-19. Assay: immunoSEQ multiplex PCR; the TCRdb copy retains only in-frame clones and omits some. The table has a few hundred thousand clones, more than 70% seen once. Sequencing was carried out using PBMCs or T cells enriched from blood (not recorded which). These receptors all come from a woman under 40 who had been exposed to COVID-19. Each CDR3 is given with its conserved first and last residue. The order of the fields is V gene, D gene, J gene, clone size, CDR3 DNA, CDR3 protein. The D gene is left open where the match is weak. For some rows the clone size is stated as once, few or many, or as a class when expanded; others skip it.

v_call: TRBV5-1; d_call: .; j_call: TRBJ1-5; clone_size: .; cdr3_nt: TGCGCCAGCAGCTTGGGGGAGAGAGTGGGTCAGCCCCAGCATTTT; cdr3_aa: CASSLGERVGQPQHF
v_call: TRBV28; d_call: TRBD1; j_call: TRBJ1-2; clone_size: .; cdr3_nt: TGTGCCAGCAGCCTGACAGGGGTTGGTCCTGGCTACACCTTC; cdr3_aa: CASSLTGVGPGYTF
v_call: TRBV15; d_call: .; j_call: TRBJ2-3; clone_size: .; cdr3_nt: TGTGCCACCAGCAGAGCGAACTACCGCACAGATACGCAGTATTTT; cdr3_aa: CATSRANYRTDTQYF
v_call: TRBV3-1/TRBV3-2; d_call: .; j_call: TRBJ2-7; clone_size: once; cdr3_nt: TGTGCCAGCAGCCGGCAAACCGGACAGGGAGGGACCTACGAGCAGTACTTC; cdr3_aa: CASSRQTGQGGTYEQYF
v_call: TRBV11-2; d_call: .; j_call: TRBJ2-1; clone_size: .; cdr3_nt: TGTGCCAGCAGCCTTCAGCGAGAGCAGTTCTTC; cdr3_aa: CASSLQREQFF
v_call: TRBV24-1; d_call: .; j_call: TRBJ1-5; clone_size: .; cdr3_nt: TGTGCCACCAGTGCCACCGGGGGGGGGAATCAGCCCCAGCATTTT; cdr3_aa: CATSATGGGNQPQHF
v_call: TRBV15; d_call: .; j_call: TRBJ1-2; clone_size: .; cdr3_nt: TGTGCCACCAGCAGAGGAGGGGACTCCTATGGCTACACCTTC; cdr3_aa: CATSRGGDSYGYTF
v_call: TRBV12-5; d_call: .; j_call: TRBJ2-1; clone_size: .; cdr3_nt: TGTGCTAGTGGTTTGGTACGGCTAGACAATGAGCAGTTCTTC; cdr3_aa: CASGLVRLDNEQFF
v_call: TRBV12-5; d_call: .; j_call: TRBJ1-5; clone_size: .; cdr3_nt: TGTGCTAGTGGTTCAGGGAATCAGCCCCAGCATTTT; cdr3_aa: CASGSGNQPQHF
v_call: TRBV28; d_call: .; j_call: TRBJ1-2; clone_size: .; cdr3_nt: TGTGCCAGCAGTTTAGAGGGGGTGGGCTATGGCTACACCTTC; cdr3_aa: CASSLEGVGYGYTF
v_call: TRBV5-8; d_call: .; j_call: TRBJ2-3; clone_size: .; cdr3_nt: TGTGCCAGCAGCCGTATTATAGCGGCCAGCACAGATACGCAGTATTTT; cdr3_aa: CASSRIIAASTDTQYF
v_call: TRBV14; d_call: TRBD1; j_call: TRBJ1-2; clone_size: .; cdr3_nt: TGTGCCAGCAGTCTACAGGGGAACTATGGCTACACCTTC; cdr3_aa: CASSLQGNYGYTF
v_call: TRBV3-1/TRBV3-2; d_call: TRBD1; j_call: TRBJ1-1; clone_size: .; cdr3_nt: TGTGCCAGCAGCCAAGATGGCAGGGGGCGAGGCACTGAAGCTTTCTTT; cdr3_aa: CASSQDGRGRGTEAFF
v_call: TRBV11-3; d_call: .; j_call: TRBJ2-6; clone_size: .; cdr3_nt: TGTGCCAGCAGCTTAACAGACTACTCTGGGGCCAACGTCCTGACTTTC; cdr3_aa: CASSLTDYSGANVLTF
v_call: TRBV25-1; d_call: .; j_call: TRBJ2-5; clone_size: .; cdr3_nt: TGTGCCAGCACCCATCAAGAGACCCAGTACTTC; cdr3_aa: CASTHQETQYF
v_call: TRBV14; d_call: .; j_call: TRBJ2-5; clone_size: .; cdr3_nt: TGTGCCAGCAGCCAAGATCAGGAGGGGGCGCGAAGAGAGACCCAGTACTTC; cdr3_aa: CASSQDQEGARRETQYF
v_call: TRBV9; d_call: TRBD1; j_call: TRBJ1-3; clone_size: once; cdr3_nt: TGTGCCAGCAGCGTAGAGGGACAGGCCCGATGGTCTGGAAACACCATATATTTT; cdr3_aa: CASSVEGQARWSGNTIYF
v_call: TRBV7-3; d_call: TRBD1; j_call: TRBJ2-7; clone_size: .; cdr3_nt: TGTGCCAGCAGTTTTACCGGGACAGGGTCCTACGAGCAGTACTTC; cdr3_aa: CASSFTGTGSYEQYF
v_call: TRBV5-6; d_call: .; j_call: TRBJ1-1; clone_size: .; cdr3_nt: TGTGCCAGCAGCTTAACGGTGAACACTGAAGCTTTCTTT; cdr3_aa: CASSLTVNTEAFF
v_call: TRBV27; d_call: TRBD2; j_call: TRBJ2-7; clone_size: .; cdr3_nt: TGTGCCAGCAGCCGCTCTGGCGGGAGCTTCTCCTACGAGCAGTACTTC; cdr3_aa: CASSRSGGSFSYEQYF
v_call: TRBV10-3; d_call: TRBD1; j_call: TRBJ1-2; clone_size: .; cdr3_nt: TGTGCCATCAAAGGGGAGACAGGGACATATGGCTACACCTTC; cdr3_aa: CAIKGETGTYGYTF
v_call: TRBV2; d_call: .; j_call: TRBJ2-7; clone_size: .; cdr3_nt: TGTGTTTACTGGGCGTCGGGGACCTACGAGCAGTACTTC; cdr3_aa: CVYWASGTYEQYF
v_call: TRBV6-4; d_call: .; j_call: TRBJ2-5; clone_size: .; cdr3_nt: TGTGCCAGCAGTGTGGGTGCGGGCGAGGTGACCCAGTACTTC; cdr3_aa: CASSVGAGEVTQYF
v_call: TRBV29-1; d_call: .; j_call: TRBJ1-1; clone_size: .; cdr3_nt: TGCAGCGTTGAGGAGGTCCCATTGAACACTGAAGCTTTCTTT; cdr3_aa: CSVEEVPLNTEAFF
v_call: TRBV20-1; d_call: .; j_call: TRBJ2-3; clone_size: .; cdr3_nt: TGCAGTGCTAGCCCGGCAGATACGCAGTATTTT; cdr3_aa: CSASPADTQYF
v_call: TRBV5-6; d_call: .; j_call: TRBJ1-3; clone_size: few; cdr3_nt: TGTGCCAGCAGCTTGAGTCAGGCCCCTGGAAACACCATATATTTT; cdr3_aa: CASSLSQAPGNTIYF
v_call: TRBV19; d_call: .; j_call: TRBJ2-2; clone_size: .; cdr3_nt: TGTGCCAGTAGGGAGGGACGTACCACCGGGGAGCTGTTTTTT; cdr3_aa: CASREGRTTGELFF
v_call: TRBV27; d_call: TRBD2; j_call: TRBJ2-7; clone_size: .; cdr3_nt: TGTGCCAGCAGACCCTCCACTAGCGGGAGGCCCTACTTC; cdr3_aa: CASRPSTSGRPYF
v_call: TRBV7-9; d_call: TRBD2; j_call: TRBJ2-2; clone_size: few; cdr3_nt: TGTGCCAGCAGGCAGAGGCTAGCGGGACACACCAGGGACGGGGAGCTGTTTTTT; cdr3_aa: CASRQRLAGHTRDGELFF
v_call: TRBV6-5; d_call: TRBD2; j_call: TRBJ2-5; clone_size: few; cdr3_nt: TGTGCCAGCAGTTACGGGACTAGCCCCAAGGTAGAGACCCAGTACTTC; cdr3_aa: CASSYGTSPKVETQYF
v_call: TRBV5-8; d_call: TRBD1; j_call: TRBJ1-5; clone_size: .; cdr3_nt: TGTGCCAGCAGCCAGCCCGTACAGGGGGCGGGTAATCAGCCCCAGCATTTT; cdr3_aa: CASSQPVQGAGNQPQHF
v_call: TRBV7-3; d_call: .; j_call: TRBJ1-1; clone_size: .; cdr3_nt: TGTGCCAGCAGCCAAGCCGGGACACCTAACACTGAAGCTTTCTTT; cdr3_aa: CASSQAGTPNTEAFF
v_call: TRBV9; d_call: .; j_call: TRBJ1-4; clone_size: .; cdr3_nt: TGTGCCAGCAAACGGGGTCCAACTAATGAAAAACTGTTTTTT; cdr3_aa: CASKRGPTNEKLFF
v_call: TRBV29-1; d_call: TRBD1; j_call: TRBJ2-1; clone_size: once; cdr3_nt: TGCAGCGCTGGGACAGAGCTCCACAATGAGCAGTTCTTC; cdr3_aa: CSAGTELHNEQFF
v_call: TRBV11-3; d_call: .; j_call: TRBJ2-6; clone_size: .; cdr3_nt: TGTGCCAGCAGCCAGGACTTGACTGGGGCCAACGTCCTGACTTTC; cdr3_aa: CASSQDLTGANVLTF
v_call: TRBV30; d_call: TRBD1; j_call: TRBJ2-1; clone_size: .; cdr3_nt: TGTGCCTGGAGCGAACAGGGGGGCCCCTACAATGAGCAGTTCTTC; cdr3_aa: CAWSEQGGPYNEQFF
v_call: TRBV9; d_call: .; j_call: TRBJ1-1; clone_size: once; cdr3_nt: TGTGCCAGCAGCGTAGCTACGGGTGACCCCTCGGACACTGAAGCTTTCTTT; cdr3_aa: CASSVATGDPSDTEAFF
v_call: TRBV12-5; d_call: TRBD1; j_call: TRBJ1-4; clone_size: .; cdr3_nt: TGTGCTAGTGGTTTGGTACGGAAGGACAGGGCTGAAAAACTGTTTTTT; cdr3_aa: CASGLVRKDRAEKLFF
v_call: TRBV11-3; d_call: .; j_call: TRBJ1-3; clone_size: .; cdr3_nt: TGTGCCAGCAGCCCGCACGGGTTCGGAAACACCATATATTTT; cdr3_aa: CASSPHGFGNTIYF
v_call: TRBV3-1/TRBV3-2; d_call: .; j_call: TRBJ2-2; clone_size: .; cdr3_nt: TGTGCCAGCAGCCAATTTAGGGGCACCGGGGAGCTGTTTTTT; cdr3_aa: CASSQFRGTGELFF
v_call: TRBV27; d_call: .; j_call: TRBJ2-1; clone_size: .; cdr3_nt: TGTGCCAGCCACAACGGGAACAATGAGCAGTTCTTC; cdr3_aa: CASHNGNNEQFF
v_call: TRBV5-1; d_call: .; j_call: TRBJ2-5; clone_size: .; cdr3_nt: TGCGCCAGCAGCTTGTCCGGGGAATCGGAGACCCAGTACTTC; cdr3_aa: CASSLSGESETQYF
v_call: TRBV6-5; d_call: TRBD2; j_call: TRBJ2-1; clone_size: .; cdr3_nt: TGTGCCAGCAGTTTGGGTAGCGGGAGTCGGAATGAGCAGTTCTTC; cdr3_aa: CASSLGSGSRNEQFF
v_call: TRBV11-2; d_call: TRBD1; j_call: TRBJ1-1; clone_size: .; cdr3_nt: TGTGCCAGCAGCTTAGTTTTGGGACAGATGGGTTACACTGAAGCTTTCTTT; cdr3_aa: CASSLVLGQMGYTEAFF
v_call: TRBV19; d_call: .; j_call: TRBJ1-3; clone_size: .; cdr3_nt: TGTGCCAGTAGTCGTGAGGCGCCGACCATATATTTT; cdr3_aa: CASSREAPTIYF
v_call: TRBV18; d_call: .; j_call: TRBJ1-2; clone_size: .; cdr3_nt: TGTGCCAGCTCACCACCGACTGGGAACTATGGCTACACCTTC; cdr3_aa: CASSPPTGNYGYTF
v_call: TRBV4-2; d_call: TRBD1; j_call: TRBJ2-1; clone_size: .; cdr3_nt: TGTGCCAGCAGCCAGAACAGGGGGTCCTACAATGAGCAGTTCTTC; cdr3_aa: CASSQNRGSYNEQFF
v_call: TRBV15; d_call: TRBD1; j_call: TRBJ1-6; clone_size: .; cdr3_nt: TGTGCCACCAGCAGATTAGTAGGACAGGGGATTTCACCCCTCCACTTT; cdr3_aa: CATSRLVGQGISPLHF
v_call: TRBV7-3; d_call: .; j_call: TRBJ2-1; clone_size: .; cdr3_nt: TGTGCCAGCAGCTTAGGCTGGAGCTCCTACAATGAGCAGTTCTTC; cdr3_aa: CASSLGWSSYNEQFF
v_call: TRBV19; d_call: .; j_call: TRBJ2-7; clone_size: .; cdr3_nt: TGTGCCAGTAGTATTTCCGGAGGGAGTACCTACGAGCAGTACTTC; cdr3_aa: CASSISGGSTYEQYF
v_call: TRBV28; d_call: TRBD2; j_call: TRBJ2-3; clone_size: .; cdr3_nt: TGTGCCAGCAGTTTGGGGGGGAAGGGCACAGATACGCAGTATTTT; cdr3_aa: CASSLGGKGTDTQYF